The next 8 T cell receptor beta chains were all read from a single sample in a study of T-cell reconstitution after alpha-beta-depleted transplantation in children (TCRdb year 2016). The receptor library was made with PCR. The sequencing machine was an Illumina HiSeq 2500. Molecular barcoding was employed in the preparation of TCR libraries, with unique molecular identifiers being used to normalize TCRbeta repertoire quantification. Clones were called with MiXCR by TCRdb after fastp trimmed the public reads at Q25, and only in-frame beta chains were retained. Entries are consolidated by CDR3 protein sequence, retaining the most common genes and DNA. Across this sample there are a few hundred thousand distinct CDR3 sequences, with 13% seen only once. The top ten constitute around 4.5% of the sample. The sample was PBMCs, taken from the stem cell graft. Source of these receptors: a human donor who donated a stem cell graft to a child with Fanconi anemia.

The table lists this clonotype with many counts. The chain joins TRBV12-3 or TRBV12-4 to TRBJ1-2; D might be TRBD1 (5 bases). Trimming left V 6 bases short and J 4 bases short, with 12 bases between. CDR3 length: 13 amino acids. The CDR3 here is CASSRSRGYGYTF. CDR3 nucleotides: TGTGCCAGCAGCCGTTCGAGGGGCTATGGCTACACCTTC.

This clonotype was observed a few times. The rearrangement links TRBV7-9 to TRBJ2-5; 14 bases agree with TRBD2. The CDR3 runs 15 residues. The germline CDR1 and CDR2 sequences are SEHNR and FQNEAQ (reference sequence). V was pared by 4 bases and J by 4 bases, with 2 bases of the junction left unmatched. The CDR3 bases are TGTGCCAGCAGCTCCGGGACTAGCGGGGGAGAGACCCAGTACTTC. It yields the protein CASSSGTSGGETQYF.

This clonotype was seen a few times. The CDR3 coding sequence is TGCAGTGAACAGGTCAACTATGGCTACACCTTC. Its translation: CSEQVNYGYTF. V usage is TRBV20-1 and J usage is TRBJ1-2; TRBD1 is a possible D gene (5 bases). Trimming removed 7 bases at V and 2 bases at J, with 8 bases between. Germline CDR1 and CDR2: DFQATT and SNEGSKA (reference sequence). The CDR3 spans 11 residues.

The chain couples TRBV20-1 to TRBJ1-2, with 11 bases aligning to TRBD1. V lost 0 bases and J lost 3; bases outside the gene matches: 3. This CDR3 spans 15 amino acids. Germline V gene sequence: CDR1 DFQATT, CDR2 SNEGSKA (reference sequence). Written as DNA, the CDR3 is TGCAGTGCTAGAGACGGACAGGGGGCTTACTATGGCTACACCTTC. Protein: CSARDGQGAYYGYTF.

The gene calls are TRBV29-1 and TRBJ2-3; no clear D gene. Germline V gene lookup returns CDR1 SQVTM and CDR2 ANQGSEA. The V and J ends lost 4 bases and 5 bases respectively, with 4 bases between them. The CDR3 runs to 10 residues. CDR3 DNA sequence: TGCAGCGTTGTCCAAGATACGCAGTATTTT. Its translation: CSVVQDTQYF.

The genes are TRBV6-1 and TRBJ2-7, with D possibly called TRBD1 or TRBD2 (7 bases each). CDR1 and CDR2 from the germline V gene are MNHNS and SASEGT. V lost 6 bases and J 2 bases, leaving 20 bases between the germline ends. The CDR3 is 16 amino acids. The CDR3 DNA is TGTGCCAGCAGAGTCCAGGGGGGGAGTATAACCTACGAGCAGTACTTC. Protein: CASRVQGGSITYEQYF.

This clonotype was counted between two and nine times. This chain uses TRBV2 with TRBJ1-1; possibly TRBD1 for D (6 bases). V lost 5 bases to trimming and J lost 6 bases, with 25 bases between them. Germline CDR1 SNHLY, CDR2 FYNNEI. The CDR3 is 17 residues long. DNA of the CDR3: TGTGCCAGCAGTTCCCCCTACGGGAACAGGGATGGGGCTGAAGCTTTCTTT. Its translation is CASSSPYGNRDGAEAFF.

The DNA of the CDR3 is TGTGCCAGCAGTCGAAATACAGCCTATGGCTACACCTTC. This codes for CASSRNTAYGYTF. The rearrangement links TRBV27 to TRBJ1-2; D call uncertain. This CDR3 is 13 amino acids long. Germline CDR1 reads MNHEY; CDR2 reads SMNVEV (reference sequence). V gave up 5 bases and J gave up 4 bases, with 11 bases separating them.